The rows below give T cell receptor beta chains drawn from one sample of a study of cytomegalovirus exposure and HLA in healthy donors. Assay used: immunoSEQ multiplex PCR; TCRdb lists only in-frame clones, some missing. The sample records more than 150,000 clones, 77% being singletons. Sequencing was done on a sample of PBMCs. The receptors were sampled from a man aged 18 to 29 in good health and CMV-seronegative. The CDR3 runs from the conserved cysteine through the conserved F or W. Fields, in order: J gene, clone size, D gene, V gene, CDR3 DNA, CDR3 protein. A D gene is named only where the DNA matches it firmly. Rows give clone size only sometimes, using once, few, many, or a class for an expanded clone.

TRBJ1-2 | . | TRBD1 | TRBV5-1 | TGCGCCAGCAGCTTGCCGGGGACAGGGGAAGGCTACACCTTC | CASSLPGTGEGYTF
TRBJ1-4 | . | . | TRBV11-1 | TGTGCCAGCAGCAATGAGGTTGAAACTAATGAAAAACTGTTTTTT | CASSNEVETNEKLFF
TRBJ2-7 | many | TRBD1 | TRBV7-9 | TGTGCCAGCAGCTCGCCGGGACAGGGACACGAGCAGTACTTC | CASSSPGQGHEQYF
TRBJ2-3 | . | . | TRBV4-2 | TGTGCCAGCAGCCAAGAAGGCGGTATGGTAGCTGGAGATACGCAGTATTTT | CASSQEGGMVAGDTQYF
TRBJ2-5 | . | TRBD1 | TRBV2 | TGTGCCAGCAGCCGACAGGGGGCGGGGGAGACCCAGTACTTC | CASSRQGAGETQYF
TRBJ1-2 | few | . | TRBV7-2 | TGTGCCAGCAGCTTAATGGGGGGGGGTGGCTACACCTTC | CASSLMGGGGYTF
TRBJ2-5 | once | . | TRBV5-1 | TGCGCCAGCAGCATCCCTAAGGCAGGGGTGATGGAGACCCAGTACTTC | CASSIPKAGVMETQYF
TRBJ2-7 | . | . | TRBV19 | TGTGCCAGTAGTCTTACAGGGAGAGTCAACTACGAGCAGTACTTC | CASSLTGRVNYEQYF
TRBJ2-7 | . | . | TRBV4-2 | TGTGCCAGCAGCCAAGGCCCTCGTCGGGATAGCTCCTACGAGCAGTACTTC | CASSQGPRRDSSYEQYF
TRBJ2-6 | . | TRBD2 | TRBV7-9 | TGTGCCAGCAGCTCGGGGGGGAGGGTAGGCGTCCTGACTTTC | CASSSGGRVGVLTF
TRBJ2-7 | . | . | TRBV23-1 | TGCGCCAGCAGTCCATCCTTGGCCAACCCTCACTACGAGCAGTACTTC | CASSPSLANPHYEQYF
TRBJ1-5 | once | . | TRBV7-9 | TGTTCCAGCAGCTTCGGGGGAGATCAGCCCCAGCATTTT | CSSSFGGDQPQHF
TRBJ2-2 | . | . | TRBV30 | TGTGCCTGGACAGGGGTATCTTCCACCGGGGAGCTGTTTTTT | CAWTGVSSTGELFF
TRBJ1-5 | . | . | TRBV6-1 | TGTGCCAGCAGTGAAGGACAGGAGGTACAGCCCCAGCATTTT | CASSEGQEVQPQHF
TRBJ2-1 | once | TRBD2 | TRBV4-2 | TGTGCCAGCAGCCCCCTGGGACTAGCGGGAGGGCCAGTCGATGAGCAGTTCTTC | CASSPLGLAGGPVDEQFF
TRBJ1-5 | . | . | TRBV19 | TGTGCCAGTAGTACCTACCACCTTAGCAATCAGCCCCAGCATTTT | CASSTYHLSNQPQHF
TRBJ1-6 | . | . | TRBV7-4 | TGTGCCAGCAGCCCCGGGCATCGGGGAAGCAATTCACCCCTCCACTTT | CASSPGHRGSNSPLHF